This TCR beta chain stems from a study of blood T cell repertoires in COVID-19. About the study: Sites across the United States, Italy and Spain contributed samples from acute and convalescent COVID-19. The cDNA or gDNA used as material had been derived from T cells, B-cell-depleted T cells, or PBMCs.

Original handling: Amplification with reference gene primers provided the estimates of nucleated cell counts. Sequenced by immunoSEQ multiplex PCR; TCRdb stores in-frame clones only, minus some. That table gives V, J and clone size, and the DNA gave D and trimming. The sample lists approximately 40,000 clones, 75% to 95% occurring once. V was cut by 2 bases and J by 0 bases, with 11 bases left in between. Germline CDR1 KGHSH, CDR2 LQKENI. CDR3 size: 16 residues. The sequencing sample was made of peripheral blood. V gene TRBV18 combines with J gene TRBJ2-1; no definite D call. This TCR was recovered from a human donor in a cohort sampled during active COVID-19. The CDR3 sequence is CASSPSSPSSYNEQFF. The CDR3 coding sequence is TGTGCCAGCTCACCATCCTCACCCAGCTCCTACAATGAGCAGTTCTTC.